These T cell receptor beta chains were read from a single sample in a study of blood T cell repertoires in COVID-19. The data were produced by immunoSEQ multiplex PCR, yet TCRdb's version contains in-frame clones alone and is incomplete. The sample carries about 190,000 clones, 84% recorded once. The sequenced sample consisted of peripheral blood. These receptors were taken from an older woman with active or convalescent COVID-19. The CDR3 runs from the conserved cysteine through the conserved F or W. The D gene is left open where the match is weak. The size of a clone is reported for some rows only, either as once, few or many, or as a class for expanded clones.

d_call: TRBD2
clone_size: -
cdr3_length: 16
j_call: TRBJ2-1
v_call: TRBV7-8
cdr3_aa: CASSLRLAGVRNEQFF
cdr3_nt: TGTGCCAGCAGCTTAAGACTAGCGGGAGTAAGAAATGAGCAGTTCTTC

d_call: TRBD1
clone_size: -
cdr3_length: 16
j_call: TRBJ2-3
v_call: TRBV5-1
cdr3_aa: CASSPERTGLTDTQYF
cdr3_nt: TGCGCCAGCAGCCCCGAAAGGACAGGCCTCACAGATACGCAGTATTTT

d_call: -
clone_size: -
cdr3_length: 14
j_call: TRBJ1-5
v_call: TRBV18
cdr3_aa: CASSADAGGQPQHF
cdr3_nt: TGTGCCAGCTCGGCCGATGCGGGAGGTCAGCCCCAGCATTTT

d_call: TRBD2
clone_size: -
cdr3_length: 13
j_call: TRBJ2-1
v_call: TRBV12-3/TRBV12-4
cdr3_aa: CASSLQAGNEQFF
cdr3_nt: TGTGCCAGCAGTTTACAAGCGGGAAATGAGCAGTTCTTC

d_call: TRBD2
clone_size: -
cdr3_length: 16
j_call: TRBJ2-2
v_call: TRBV18
cdr3_aa: CASSPQGAAGAGELFF
cdr3_nt: TGTGCCAGCTCACCGCAGGGTGCCGCGGGAGCCGGGGAGCTGTTTTTT

d_call: TRBD1
clone_size: -
cdr3_length: 16
j_call: TRBJ2-2
v_call: TRBV19
cdr3_aa: CASIAVDRANTGELFF
cdr3_nt: TGTGCCAGTATCGCGGTGGACAGGGCGAACACCGGGGAGCTGTTTTTT

d_call: TRBD1
clone_size: -
cdr3_length: 17
j_call: TRBJ2-5
v_call: TRBV2
cdr3_aa: CASAPGTVTPVGETQYF
cdr3_nt: TGTGCCAGCGCCCCCGGGACAGTAACACCCGTTGGGGAGACCCAGTACTTC

d_call: -
clone_size: -
cdr3_length: 15
j_call: TRBJ2-2
v_call: TRBV6-5
cdr3_aa: CATGEVGGRTGELFF
cdr3_nt: TGTGCCACCGGAGAGGTCGGGGGGCGGACCGGGGAGCTGTTTTTT

d_call: -
clone_size: -
cdr3_length: 14
j_call: TRBJ2-7
v_call: TRBV14
cdr3_aa: CASSKNVGRVAQYF
cdr3_nt: TGTGCCAGCAGCAAAAACGTGGGCAGGGTAGCGCAGTACTTC

d_call: -
clone_size: -
cdr3_length: 16
j_call: TRBJ2-3
v_call: TRBV11-2
cdr3_aa: CASSFGGGWGTDTQYF
cdr3_nt: TGTGCCAGCAGCTTCGGGGGAGGATGGGGCACAGATACGCAGTATTTT

d_call: TRBD2
clone_size: -
cdr3_length: 14
j_call: TRBJ2-7
v_call: TRBV10-3
cdr3_aa: CAIRTSPNSYEQYF
cdr3_nt: TGTGCCATCAGGACTAGCCCGAACTCCTACGAGCAGTACTTC

d_call: TRBD1
clone_size: once
cdr3_length: 16
j_call: TRBJ1-1
v_call: TRBV18
cdr3_aa: CASSGGQGFRNTEAFF
cdr3_nt: TGTGCCAGCTCTGGTGGACAGGGTTTTAGGAACACTGAAGCTTTCTTT

d_call: -
clone_size: -
cdr3_length: 14
j_call: TRBJ2-7
v_call: TRBV30
cdr3_aa: CAWSSRHQVYEQYF
cdr3_nt: TGTGCCTGGAGTTCACGACATCAAGTCTACGAGCAGTACTTC

d_call: TRBD1
clone_size: once
cdr3_length: 15
j_call: TRBJ2-1
v_call: TRBV11-3
cdr3_aa: CASSQGTGGYNEQFF
cdr3_nt: TGTGCCAGCAGCCAGGGGACAGGGGGCTACAATGAGCAGTTCTTC

d_call: -
clone_size: -
cdr3_length: 15
j_call: TRBJ1-5
v_call: TRBV19
cdr3_aa: CASSTDSRHNQPQHF
cdr3_nt: TGTGCCAGTAGCACGGACAGTCGTCACAATCAGCCCCAGCATTTT

d_call: -
clone_size: -
cdr3_length: 13
j_call: TRBJ2-1
v_call: TRBV6-5
cdr3_aa: CATTRQEYNEQFF
cdr3_nt: TGTGCCACCACTAGACAGGAGTACAATGAGCAGTTCTTC

d_call: -
clone_size: -
cdr3_length: 12
j_call: TRBJ1-2
v_call: TRBV29-1
cdr3_aa: CSVFVTNYGYTF
cdr3_nt: TGCAGCGTTTTTGTTACTAACTATGGCTACACCTTC

d_call: -
clone_size: -
cdr3_length: 15
j_call: TRBJ2-7
v_call: TRBV5-5
cdr3_aa: CASSLGRGISYEQYF
cdr3_nt: TGTGCCAGCAGCTTGGGTCGGGGGATATCCTACGAGCAGTACTTC

d_call: TRBD1
clone_size: -
cdr3_length: 13
j_call: TRBJ2-5
v_call: TRBV2
cdr3_aa: CASSGGQGGTQYF
cdr3_nt: TGTGCCAGCAGTGGGGGACAGGGCGGGACCCAGTACTTC

d_call: -
clone_size: -
cdr3_length: 14
j_call: TRBJ1-3
v_call: TRBV11-3
cdr3_aa: CASSSQTSGNTIYF
cdr3_nt: TGTGCCAGCAGCTCACAGACCTCTGGAAACACCATATATTTT

d_call: -
clone_size: once
cdr3_length: 13
j_call: TRBJ2-7
v_call: TRBV30
cdr3_aa: CAWTGGLTNEQYF
cdr3_nt: TGTGCCTGGACCGGGGGTCTAACCAACGAGCAGTACTTC

d_call: TRBD2
clone_size: -
cdr3_length: 15
j_call: TRBJ2-1
v_call: TRBV11-3
cdr3_aa: CASSPTYGGRDEQFF
cdr3_nt: TGTGCCAGCAGCCCCACTTATGGCGGGAGGGATGAGCAGTTCTTC

d_call: TRBD2
clone_size: once
cdr3_length: 20
j_call: TRBJ2-1
v_call: TRBV4-2
cdr3_aa: CASSQVGLAGGPNSYNEQFF
cdr3_nt: TGTGCCAGCAGCCAAGTCGGACTAGCGGGAGGTCCTAACTCCTACAATGAGCAGTTCTTC

d_call: TRBD2
clone_size: -
cdr3_length: 16
j_call: TRBJ2-7
v_call: TRBV28
cdr3_aa: CASSLYSGTPTYEQYF
cdr3_nt: TGTGCCAGCAGTTTATATAGCGGGACACCCACTTACGAGCAGTACTTC

d_call: -
clone_size: -
cdr3_length: 11
j_call: TRBJ1-3
v_call: TRBV7-8
cdr3_aa: CATRGTGTIYF
cdr3_nt: TGTGCCACTCGAGGCACGGGTACCATATATTTT

d_call: TRBD1
clone_size: -
cdr3_length: 19
j_call: TRBJ2-6
v_call: TRBV6-1
cdr3_aa: CASSEARPTGFSGANVLTF
cdr3_nt: TGTGCCAGCAGTGAAGCGAGGCCGACAGGGTTCTCTGGGGCCAACGTCCTGACTTTC

d_call: -
clone_size: -
cdr3_length: 14
j_call: TRBJ2-2
v_call: TRBV5-1
cdr3_aa: CASSLRRNTGELFF
cdr3_nt: TGCGCCAGCAGCTTGAGGAGGAACACCGGGGAGCTGTTTTTT

d_call: TRBD2
clone_size: few
cdr3_length: 16
j_call: TRBJ2-3
v_call: TRBV12-5
cdr3_aa: CASAPSGSRGTDTQYF
cdr3_nt: TGTGCTAGTGCCCCGAGCGGGAGTCGGGGCACAGATACGCAGTATTTT

d_call: -
clone_size: -
cdr3_length: 16
j_call: TRBJ1-4
v_call: TRBV14
cdr3_aa: CASSQDMSGQGEKLFF
cdr3_nt: TGTGCCAGCAGCCAAGATATGTCCGGGCAGGGTGAAAAACTGTTTTTT

d_call: TRBD2
clone_size: -
cdr3_length: 17
j_call: TRBJ2-7
v_call: TRBV7-9
cdr3_aa: CASSTLGFSGRPDEQYF
cdr3_nt: TGTGCCAGCAGCACCCTTGGTTTTAGCGGGAGACCCGACGAGCAGTACTTC

d_call: TRBD2
clone_size: -
cdr3_length: 14
j_call: TRBJ2-5
v_call: TRBV29-1
cdr3_aa: CSVENTSGGETQYF
cdr3_nt: TGCAGCGTTGAAAATACTAGCGGAGGAGAGACCCAGTACTTC

d_call: TRBD2
clone_size: -
cdr3_length: 19
j_call: TRBJ2-1
v_call: TRBV3-1/TRBV3-2
cdr3_aa: CASSQDLRGGLAGNNEQFF
cdr3_nt: TGTGCCAGCAGCCAAGATCTAAGGGGGGGACTAGCGGGAAACAATGAGCAGTTCTTC

d_call: -
clone_size: -
cdr3_length: 16
j_call: TRBJ2-1
v_call: TRBV4-2
cdr3_aa: CASSQDLRADYNEQFF
cdr3_nt: TGTGCCAGCAGCCAAGATCTCAGGGCCGACTACAATGAGCAGTTCTTC

d_call: TRBD2
clone_size: few
cdr3_length: 15
j_call: TRBJ2-3
v_call: TRBV9
cdr3_aa: CASSVTLARADTQYF
cdr3_nt: TGTGCCAGCAGCGTAACACTAGCGAGGGCAGATACGCAGTATTTT

d_call: TRBD1
clone_size: -
cdr3_length: 14
j_call: TRBJ1-5
v_call: TRBV6-5
cdr3_aa: CASSYSGGDQPQHF
cdr3_nt: TGTGCCAGCAGTTATTCAGGGGGCGATCAGCCCCAGCATTTT

d_call: -
clone_size: -
cdr3_length: 15
j_call: TRBJ2-1
v_call: TRBV2
cdr3_aa: CATMERPSSYNEQFF
cdr3_nt: TGTGCCACCATGGAGCGCCCGAGCTCCTACAATGAGCAGTTCTTC

d_call: -
clone_size: -
cdr3_length: 13
j_call: TRBJ2-4
v_call: TRBV27
cdr3_aa: CASSLRVFGIQYF
cdr3_nt: TGTGCCAGCAGTTTACGGGTATTCGGCATTCAGTACTTC

d_call: -
clone_size: -
cdr3_length: 15
j_call: TRBJ2-7
v_call: TRBV25-1
cdr3_aa: CASSELDGSGNEQYF
cdr3_nt: TGTGCCAGCAGTGAATTGGACGGGAGTGGGAACGAGCAGTACTTC

d_call: -
clone_size: -
cdr3_length: 16
j_call: TRBJ2-4
v_call: TRBV13
cdr3_aa: CASSLGRRGEANIQYF
cdr3_nt: TGTGCCAGCAGCTTAGGCCGAAGAGGGGAGGCAAACATTCAGTACTTC

d_call: TRBD2
clone_size: -
cdr3_length: 16
j_call: TRBJ2-1
v_call: TRBV7-3
cdr3_aa: CASSLLPGLGGIEQFF
cdr3_nt: TGTGCCAGCAGCCTCCTCCCGGGACTAGGAGGAATTGAGCAGTTCTTC

d_call: -
clone_size: -
cdr3_length: 15
j_call: TRBJ2-6
v_call: TRBV11-2
cdr3_aa: CASSPIVAGANVLTF
cdr3_nt: TGTGCCAGCAGCCCTATAGTAGCTGGGGCCAACGTCCTGACTTTC

d_call: TRBD2
clone_size: few
cdr3_length: 15
j_call: TRBJ2-2
v_call: TRBV19
cdr3_aa: CASSISGTSTGELFF
cdr3_nt: TGTGCCAGTAGTATATCAGGGACTAGCACCGGGGAGCTGTTTTTT

d_call: -
clone_size: -
cdr3_length: 16
j_call: TRBJ1-3
v_call: TRBV19
cdr3_aa: CASSSSGAISGNTIYF
cdr3_nt: TGTGCCAGTAGTTCGAGTGGTGCCATCTCTGGAAACACCATATATTTT

d_call: -
clone_size: -
cdr3_length: 13
j_call: TRBJ1-1
v_call: TRBV5-1
cdr3_aa: CASRGQGHTEAFF
cdr3_nt: TGCGCCAGCAGGGGGCAGGGGCACACTGAAGCTTTCTTT

d_call: -
clone_size: -
cdr3_length: 14
j_call: TRBJ2-5
v_call: TRBV6-1
cdr3_aa: CASSEPGKSETQYF
cdr3_nt: TGTGCCAGCAGTGAGCCAGGGAAGTCGGAGACCCAGTACTTC

d_call: -
clone_size: -
cdr3_length: 13
j_call: TRBJ1-1
v_call: TRBV12-3/TRBV12-4
cdr3_aa: CASSLSQGRQAFF
cdr3_nt: TGTGCCAGCAGTTTATCTCAGGGCCGCCAAGCTTTCTTT

d_call: TRBD2
clone_size: -
cdr3_length: 14
j_call: TRBJ2-1
v_call: TRBV3-1/TRBV3-2
cdr3_aa: CASRGTSGYNEQFF
cdr3_nt: TGTGCCAGCAGGGGGACTAGCGGTTACAATGAGCAGTTCTTC

d_call: -
clone_size: few
cdr3_length: 16
j_call: TRBJ2-3
v_call: TRBV30
cdr3_aa: CAWSVLGGLNTDTQYF
cdr3_nt: TGTGCCTGGAGTGTTCTGGGCGGGCTTAACACAGATACGCAGTATTTT

d_call: -
clone_size: -
cdr3_length: 15
j_call: TRBJ1-6
v_call: TRBV6-6
cdr3_aa: CASSTPYYGERTLHF
cdr3_nt: TGTGCCAGCAGTACGCCTTATTATGGAGAGAGGACCCTCCACTTT

d_call: TRBD1
clone_size: -
cdr3_length: 18
j_call: TRBJ1-5
v_call: TRBV19
cdr3_aa: CASSIGQGEIRGNQPQHF
cdr3_nt: TGTGCCAGTAGTATAGGGCAGGGGGAAATCAGGGGAAATCAGCCCCAGCATTTT

d_call: TRBD2
clone_size: many
cdr3_length: 18
j_call: TRBJ2-3
v_call: TRBV28
cdr3_aa: CASSSPTRLAGDSDTQYF
cdr3_nt: TGTGCCAGCAGTTCCCCCACGCGACTAGCGGGAGATTCAGATACGCAGTATTTT